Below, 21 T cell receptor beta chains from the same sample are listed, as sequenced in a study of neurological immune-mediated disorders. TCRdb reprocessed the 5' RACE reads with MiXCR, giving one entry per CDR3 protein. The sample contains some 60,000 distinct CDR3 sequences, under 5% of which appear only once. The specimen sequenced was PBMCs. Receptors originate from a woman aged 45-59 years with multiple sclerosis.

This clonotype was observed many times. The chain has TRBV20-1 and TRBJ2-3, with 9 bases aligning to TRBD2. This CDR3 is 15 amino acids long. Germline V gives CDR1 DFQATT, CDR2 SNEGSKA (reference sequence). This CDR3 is CSHLGAGGPPDTQYF. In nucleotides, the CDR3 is TGCAGCCATTTAGGGGCGGGGGGGCCCCCAGATACGCAGTATTTT.

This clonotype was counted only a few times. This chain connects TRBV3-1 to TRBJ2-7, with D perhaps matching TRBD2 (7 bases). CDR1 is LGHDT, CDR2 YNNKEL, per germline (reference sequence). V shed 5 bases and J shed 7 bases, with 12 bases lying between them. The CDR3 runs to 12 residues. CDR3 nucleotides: TGTGCCAGCAGCAGCCGGGGGGCAGAGCAGTACTTC. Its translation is CASSSRGAEQYF.

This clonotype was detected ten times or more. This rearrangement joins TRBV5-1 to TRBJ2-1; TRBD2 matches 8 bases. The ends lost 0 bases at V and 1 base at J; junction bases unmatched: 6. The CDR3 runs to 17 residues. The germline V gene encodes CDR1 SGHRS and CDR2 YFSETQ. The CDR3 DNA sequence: TGCGCCAGCAGCTTGGTTCCTACTAGCGGTTCCTACAATGAGCAGTTCTTC. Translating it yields CASSLVPTSGSYNEQFF.

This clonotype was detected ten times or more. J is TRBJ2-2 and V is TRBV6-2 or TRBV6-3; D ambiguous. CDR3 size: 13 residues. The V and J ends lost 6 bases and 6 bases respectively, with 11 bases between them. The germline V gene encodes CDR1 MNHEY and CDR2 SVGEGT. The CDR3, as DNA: TGTGCCAGCAGCACTGTGACCCCCGGGGAGCTGTTTTTT. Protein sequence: CASSTVTPGELFF.

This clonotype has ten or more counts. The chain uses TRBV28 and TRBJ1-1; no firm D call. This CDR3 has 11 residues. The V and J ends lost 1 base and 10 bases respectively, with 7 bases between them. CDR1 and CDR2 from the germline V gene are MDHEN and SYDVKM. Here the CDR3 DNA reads TGTGCCAGCAGTTTATATGCGGGAGCTTTCTTT. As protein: CASSLYAGAFF.

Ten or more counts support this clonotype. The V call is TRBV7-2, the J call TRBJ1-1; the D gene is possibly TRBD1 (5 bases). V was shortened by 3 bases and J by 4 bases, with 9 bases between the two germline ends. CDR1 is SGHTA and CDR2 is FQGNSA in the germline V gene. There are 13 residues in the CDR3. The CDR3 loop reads CASSFPGGTEAFF. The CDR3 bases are TGTGCCAGCAGCTTTCCGGGGGGCACTGAAGCTTTCTTT.

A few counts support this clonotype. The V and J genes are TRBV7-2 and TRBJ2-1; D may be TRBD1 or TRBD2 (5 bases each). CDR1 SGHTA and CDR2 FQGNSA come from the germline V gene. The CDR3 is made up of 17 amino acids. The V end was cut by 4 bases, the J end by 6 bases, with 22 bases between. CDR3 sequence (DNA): TGTGCCAGCAGCTCAATGATAGGGGCGGACGGGGTCAATGAGCAGTTCTTC. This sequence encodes CASSSMIGADGVNEQFF.

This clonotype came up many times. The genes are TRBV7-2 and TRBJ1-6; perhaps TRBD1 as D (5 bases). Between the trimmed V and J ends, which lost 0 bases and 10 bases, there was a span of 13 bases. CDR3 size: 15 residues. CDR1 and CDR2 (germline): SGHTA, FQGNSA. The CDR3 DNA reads TGTGCCAGCAGCTTAGCGGCGCCAGGGCGGTCACCCCTCCACTTT. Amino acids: CASSLAAPGRSPLHF.

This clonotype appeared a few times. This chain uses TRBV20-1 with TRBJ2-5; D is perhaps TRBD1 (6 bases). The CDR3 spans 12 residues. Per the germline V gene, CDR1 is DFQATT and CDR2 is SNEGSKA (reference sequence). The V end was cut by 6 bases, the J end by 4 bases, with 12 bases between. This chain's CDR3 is CSARRGGETQYF. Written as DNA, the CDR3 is TGCAGTGCCCGCAGGGGTGGAGAGACCCAGTACTTC.

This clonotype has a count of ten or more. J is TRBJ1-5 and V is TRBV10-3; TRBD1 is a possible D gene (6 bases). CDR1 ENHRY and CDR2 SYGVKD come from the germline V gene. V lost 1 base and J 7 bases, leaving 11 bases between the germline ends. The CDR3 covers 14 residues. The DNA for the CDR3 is TGTGCCATCAGTGAGTTGGGGGCCGAACAGCCCCAGCATTTT. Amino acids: CAISELGAEQPQHF.

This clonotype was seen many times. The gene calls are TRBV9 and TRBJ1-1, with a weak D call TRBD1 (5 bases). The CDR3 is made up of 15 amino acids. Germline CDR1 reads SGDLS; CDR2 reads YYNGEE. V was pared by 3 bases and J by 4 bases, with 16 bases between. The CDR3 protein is CASSARGVGGTEAFF. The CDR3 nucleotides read TGTGCCAGCAGCGCTCGAGGGGTGGGCGGCACTGAAGCTTTCTTT. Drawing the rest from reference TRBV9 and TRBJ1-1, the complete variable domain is DSGVTQTPKHLITATGQRVTLRCSPRSGDLSVYWYQQSLDQGLQFLIQYYNGEERAKGNILERFSAQQFPDLHSELNLSSLELGDSALYFCASSARGVGGTEAFFGQGTRLTVV.

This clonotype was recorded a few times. CDR3 amino acids: CASGGGATYEQYF. The CDR3 DNA follows: TGTGCCAGCGGCGGGGGGGCTACCTACGAGCAGTACTTC. The genes are TRBV28 and TRBJ2-7; 9 nucleotides agree with TRBD2. Unmatched junction bases numbered 4, after V lost 8 bases and J lost 2 bases. Germline V CDR1 and CDR2: MDHEN, SYDVKM. The CDR3 sequence is 13 residues long.

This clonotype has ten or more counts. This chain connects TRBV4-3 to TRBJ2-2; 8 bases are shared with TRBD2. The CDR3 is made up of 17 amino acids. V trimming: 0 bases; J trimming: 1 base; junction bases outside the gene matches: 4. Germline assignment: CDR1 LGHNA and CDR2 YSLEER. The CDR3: CASSQDHGGVNTGELFF. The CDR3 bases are TGCGCCAGCAGCCAAGATCACGGGGGGGTGAACACCGGGGAGCTGTTTTTT.

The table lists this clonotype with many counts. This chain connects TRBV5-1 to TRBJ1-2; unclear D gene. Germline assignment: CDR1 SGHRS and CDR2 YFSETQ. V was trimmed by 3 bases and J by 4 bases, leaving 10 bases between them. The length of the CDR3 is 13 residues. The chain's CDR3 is CASSSTHPYGYTF. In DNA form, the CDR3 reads TGCGCCAGCAGCTCAACCCACCCCTATGGCTACACCTTC.

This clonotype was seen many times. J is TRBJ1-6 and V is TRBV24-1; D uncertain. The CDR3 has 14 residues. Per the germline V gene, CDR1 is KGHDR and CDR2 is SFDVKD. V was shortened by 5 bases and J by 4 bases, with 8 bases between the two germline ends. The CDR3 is CATSAKGYNSPLHF. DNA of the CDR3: TGTGCCACCAGTGCTAAAGGTTATAATTCACCCCTCCACTTT.

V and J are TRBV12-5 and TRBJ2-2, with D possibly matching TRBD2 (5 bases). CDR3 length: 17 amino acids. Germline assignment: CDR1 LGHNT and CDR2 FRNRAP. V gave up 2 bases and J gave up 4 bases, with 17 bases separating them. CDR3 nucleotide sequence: TGTGCTAGTGGTTTGTCCCCGTTCGGGGAAGGCACCGGGGAGCTGTTTTTT. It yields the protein CASGLSPFGEGTGELFF.

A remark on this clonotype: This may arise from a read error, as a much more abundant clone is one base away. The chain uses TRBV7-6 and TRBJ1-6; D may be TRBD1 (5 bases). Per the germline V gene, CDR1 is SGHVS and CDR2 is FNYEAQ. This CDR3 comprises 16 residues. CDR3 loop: CASSLRLRDRNSPLNF. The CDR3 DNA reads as TGTGCCAGCAGCTTACGTCTCAGGGATAGGAATTCACCCCTCAACTTT. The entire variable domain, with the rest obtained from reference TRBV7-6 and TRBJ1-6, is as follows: GAGVSQSPRYKVTKRGQDVALRCDPISGHVSLYWYRQALGQGPEFLTYFNYEAQQDKSGLPNDRFSAERPEGSISTLTIQRTEQRDSAMYRCASSLRLRDRNSPLNFGNGTRLTVT.

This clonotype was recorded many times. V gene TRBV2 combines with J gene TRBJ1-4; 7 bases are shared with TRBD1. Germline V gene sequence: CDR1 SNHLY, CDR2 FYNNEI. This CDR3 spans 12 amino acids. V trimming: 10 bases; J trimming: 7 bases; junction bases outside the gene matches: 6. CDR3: CAIRQGGEKLFF. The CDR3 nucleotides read TGTGCCATCCGACAGGGTGGTGAAAAACTGTTTTTT.

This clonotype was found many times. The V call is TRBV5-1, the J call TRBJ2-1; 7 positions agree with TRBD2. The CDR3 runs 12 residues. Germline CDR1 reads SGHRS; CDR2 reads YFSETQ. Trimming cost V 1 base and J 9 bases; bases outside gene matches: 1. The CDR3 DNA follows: TGCGCCAGCAGCTTGACGGGGGGTGAGCAGTTCTTC. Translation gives CASSLTGGEQFF.

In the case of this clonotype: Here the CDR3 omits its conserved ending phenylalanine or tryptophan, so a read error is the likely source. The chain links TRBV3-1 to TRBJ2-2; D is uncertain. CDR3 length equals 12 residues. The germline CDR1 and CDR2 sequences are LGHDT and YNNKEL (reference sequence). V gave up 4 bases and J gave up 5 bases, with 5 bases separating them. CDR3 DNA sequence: TGTGCCAGCAGCCCGTTAACCGGGGAGCTGTTTAAT. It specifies CASSPLTGELFN.

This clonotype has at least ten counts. This CDR3 reads CASRLGDEQFF. DNA for the CDR3: TGTGCCAGCAGGCTTGGGGATGAGCAGTTCTTC. This chain joins TRBV7-6 and TRBJ2-1; D uncertain. The CDR3 spans 11 residues. Germline values: CDR1 SGHVS, CDR2 FNYEAQ. V shed 6 bases and J shed 8 bases, with 8 bases lying between them.